This record covers a single T cell receptor beta chain. Antigen specificity is unknown. This specimen comes from a study of T cell responses to AZD1222 COVID-19 vaccine. Overall study findings and caveats: Baseline seropositivity occurred in only a handful of AZD1222 recipients. Only after the peak T cell response were repertoires sampled.

This table comes from immunoSEQ multiplex PCR, and its TCRdb copy is limited to in-frame clones, with some not included. The table has approximately 200,000 clones, around 90% seen once. The sequencing here drew on peripheral blood, taken on day 0 of AZD1222 vaccination. The origin of this receptor is an adult in good health.

CDR3 protein: CASSLGTGYEQYF. Here the CDR3 DNA reads TGCGCCAGCAGCTTGGGGACAGGGTACGAGCAGTACTTC. The rearrangement uses TRBV5-1 and TRBJ2-7, with 8 bases identical to TRBD1. The ends lost 0 bases at V and 4 bases at J; junction bases unmatched: 0. CDR1 is SGHRS and CDR2 is YFSETQ in the germline V gene. CDR3 length: 13 residues.